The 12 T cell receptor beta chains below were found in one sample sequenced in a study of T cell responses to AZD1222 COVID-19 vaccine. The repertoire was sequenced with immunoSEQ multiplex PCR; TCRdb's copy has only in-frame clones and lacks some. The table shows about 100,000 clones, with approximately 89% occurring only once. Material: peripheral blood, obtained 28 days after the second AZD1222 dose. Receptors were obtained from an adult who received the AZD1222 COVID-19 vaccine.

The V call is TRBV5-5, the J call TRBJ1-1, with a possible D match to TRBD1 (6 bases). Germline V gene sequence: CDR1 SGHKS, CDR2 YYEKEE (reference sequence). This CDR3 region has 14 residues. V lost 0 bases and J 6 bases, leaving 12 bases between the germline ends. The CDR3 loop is CASSLGPGAPEAFF. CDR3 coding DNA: TGTGCCAGCAGCTTGGGTCCAGGGGCCCCTGAAGCTTTCTTT.

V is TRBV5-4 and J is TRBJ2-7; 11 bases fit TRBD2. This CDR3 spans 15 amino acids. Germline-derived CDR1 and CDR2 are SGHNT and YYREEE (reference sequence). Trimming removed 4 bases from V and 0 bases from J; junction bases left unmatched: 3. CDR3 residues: CASSPTSGGSYEQYF. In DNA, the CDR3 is TGTGCCAGCAGCCCTACTAGCGGGGGCTCCTACGAGCAGTACTTC. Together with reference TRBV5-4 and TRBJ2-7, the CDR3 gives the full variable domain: ETGVTQSPTHLIKTRGQQVTLRCSSQSGHNTVSWYQQALGQGPQFIFQYYREEENGRGNFPPRFSGLQFPNYSSELNVNALELDDSALYLCASSPTSGGSYEQYFGPGTRLTVT.

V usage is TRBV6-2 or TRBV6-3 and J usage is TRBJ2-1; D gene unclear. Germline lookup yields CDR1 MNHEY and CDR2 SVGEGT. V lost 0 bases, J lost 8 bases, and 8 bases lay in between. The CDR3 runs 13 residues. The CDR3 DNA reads TGTGCCAGCAGTTACTCGGCAGCACATGAGCAGTTCTTC. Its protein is CASSYSAAHEQFF.

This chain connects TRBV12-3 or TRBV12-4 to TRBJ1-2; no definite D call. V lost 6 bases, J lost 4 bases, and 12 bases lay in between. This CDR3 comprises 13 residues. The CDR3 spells CASSQGVGYGYTF. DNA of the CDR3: TGTGCCAGCAGCCAAGGTGTTGGCTATGGCTACACCTTC.

CDR3 in amino acids: CAWRGIYEQYF. CDR3 DNA sequence: TGTGCCTGGAGAGGTATCTACGAGCAGTACTTC. The V and J genes are TRBV30 and TRBJ2-7; D not certain. Germline V gene sequence: CDR1 GTSNPN, CDR2 SVGIG (reference sequence). The CDR3 sequence is 11 residues long. V lost 3 bases, J lost 3 bases, and 6 bases lay in between.

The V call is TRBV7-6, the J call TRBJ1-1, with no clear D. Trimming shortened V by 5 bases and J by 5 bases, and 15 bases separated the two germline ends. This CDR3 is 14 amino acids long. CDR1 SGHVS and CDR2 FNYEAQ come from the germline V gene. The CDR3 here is CASSASGIRTEAFF. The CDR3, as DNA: TGTGCCAGCAGCGCATCAGGAATCCGAACTGAAGCTTTCTTT.

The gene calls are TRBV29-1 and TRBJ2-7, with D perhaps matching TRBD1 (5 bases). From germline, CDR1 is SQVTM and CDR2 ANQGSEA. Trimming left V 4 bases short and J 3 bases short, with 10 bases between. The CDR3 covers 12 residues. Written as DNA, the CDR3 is TGCAGCGTTGTATCGACAGACTACGAGCAGTACTTC. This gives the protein CSVVSTDYEQYF.

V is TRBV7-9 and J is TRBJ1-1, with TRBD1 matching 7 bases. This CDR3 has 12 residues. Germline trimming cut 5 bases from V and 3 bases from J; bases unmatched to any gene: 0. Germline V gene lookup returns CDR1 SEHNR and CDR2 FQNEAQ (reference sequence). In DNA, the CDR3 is TGTGCCAGCAGCAGGGGGCACACTGAAGCTTTCTTT. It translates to CASSRGHTEAFF.

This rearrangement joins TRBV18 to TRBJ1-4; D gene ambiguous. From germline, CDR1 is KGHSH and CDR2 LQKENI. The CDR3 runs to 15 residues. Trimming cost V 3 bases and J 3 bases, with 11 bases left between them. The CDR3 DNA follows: TGTGCCAGCTCACCCAATTCGGATGCTAATGAAAAACTGTTTTTT. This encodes CASSPNSDANEKLFF.

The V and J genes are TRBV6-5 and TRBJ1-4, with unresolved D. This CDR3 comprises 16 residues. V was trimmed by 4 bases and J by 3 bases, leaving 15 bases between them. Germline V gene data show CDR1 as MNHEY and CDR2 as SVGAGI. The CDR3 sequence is CASSSSGPRANEKLFF. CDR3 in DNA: TGTGCCAGCAGTTCTTCCGGGCCCCGAGCTAATGAAAAACTGTTTTTT.

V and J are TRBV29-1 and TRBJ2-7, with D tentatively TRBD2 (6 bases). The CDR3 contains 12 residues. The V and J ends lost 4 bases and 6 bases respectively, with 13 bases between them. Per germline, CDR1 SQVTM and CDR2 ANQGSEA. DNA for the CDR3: TGCAGCGTTGTCGGCGGGGCGAGCGAGCAGTACTTC. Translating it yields CSVVGGASEQYF.

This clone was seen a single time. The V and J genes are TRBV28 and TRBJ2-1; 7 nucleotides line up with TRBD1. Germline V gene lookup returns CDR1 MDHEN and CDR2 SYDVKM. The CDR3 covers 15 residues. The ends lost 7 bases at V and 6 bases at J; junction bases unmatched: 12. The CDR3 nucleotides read TGTGCCAGCACCCCAACCGGGACAGTGTCCAATGAGCAGTTCTTC. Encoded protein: CASTPTGTVSNEQFF.